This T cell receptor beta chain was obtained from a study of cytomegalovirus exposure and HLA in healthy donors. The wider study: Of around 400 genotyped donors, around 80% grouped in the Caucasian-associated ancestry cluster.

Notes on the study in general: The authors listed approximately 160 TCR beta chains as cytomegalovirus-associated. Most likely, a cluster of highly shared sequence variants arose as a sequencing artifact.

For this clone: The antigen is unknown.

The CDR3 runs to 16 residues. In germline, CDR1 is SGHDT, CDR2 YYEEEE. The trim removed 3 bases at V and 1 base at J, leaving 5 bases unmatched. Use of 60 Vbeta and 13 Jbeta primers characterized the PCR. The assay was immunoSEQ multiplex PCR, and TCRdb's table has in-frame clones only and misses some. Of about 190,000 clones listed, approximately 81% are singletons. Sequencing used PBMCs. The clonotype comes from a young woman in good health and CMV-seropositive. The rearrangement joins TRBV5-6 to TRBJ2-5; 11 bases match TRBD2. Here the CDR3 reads CASSSRLAGRQETQYF. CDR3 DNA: TGTGCCAGCAGCTCTAGACTAGCGGGGCGCCAAGAGACCCAGTACTTC.